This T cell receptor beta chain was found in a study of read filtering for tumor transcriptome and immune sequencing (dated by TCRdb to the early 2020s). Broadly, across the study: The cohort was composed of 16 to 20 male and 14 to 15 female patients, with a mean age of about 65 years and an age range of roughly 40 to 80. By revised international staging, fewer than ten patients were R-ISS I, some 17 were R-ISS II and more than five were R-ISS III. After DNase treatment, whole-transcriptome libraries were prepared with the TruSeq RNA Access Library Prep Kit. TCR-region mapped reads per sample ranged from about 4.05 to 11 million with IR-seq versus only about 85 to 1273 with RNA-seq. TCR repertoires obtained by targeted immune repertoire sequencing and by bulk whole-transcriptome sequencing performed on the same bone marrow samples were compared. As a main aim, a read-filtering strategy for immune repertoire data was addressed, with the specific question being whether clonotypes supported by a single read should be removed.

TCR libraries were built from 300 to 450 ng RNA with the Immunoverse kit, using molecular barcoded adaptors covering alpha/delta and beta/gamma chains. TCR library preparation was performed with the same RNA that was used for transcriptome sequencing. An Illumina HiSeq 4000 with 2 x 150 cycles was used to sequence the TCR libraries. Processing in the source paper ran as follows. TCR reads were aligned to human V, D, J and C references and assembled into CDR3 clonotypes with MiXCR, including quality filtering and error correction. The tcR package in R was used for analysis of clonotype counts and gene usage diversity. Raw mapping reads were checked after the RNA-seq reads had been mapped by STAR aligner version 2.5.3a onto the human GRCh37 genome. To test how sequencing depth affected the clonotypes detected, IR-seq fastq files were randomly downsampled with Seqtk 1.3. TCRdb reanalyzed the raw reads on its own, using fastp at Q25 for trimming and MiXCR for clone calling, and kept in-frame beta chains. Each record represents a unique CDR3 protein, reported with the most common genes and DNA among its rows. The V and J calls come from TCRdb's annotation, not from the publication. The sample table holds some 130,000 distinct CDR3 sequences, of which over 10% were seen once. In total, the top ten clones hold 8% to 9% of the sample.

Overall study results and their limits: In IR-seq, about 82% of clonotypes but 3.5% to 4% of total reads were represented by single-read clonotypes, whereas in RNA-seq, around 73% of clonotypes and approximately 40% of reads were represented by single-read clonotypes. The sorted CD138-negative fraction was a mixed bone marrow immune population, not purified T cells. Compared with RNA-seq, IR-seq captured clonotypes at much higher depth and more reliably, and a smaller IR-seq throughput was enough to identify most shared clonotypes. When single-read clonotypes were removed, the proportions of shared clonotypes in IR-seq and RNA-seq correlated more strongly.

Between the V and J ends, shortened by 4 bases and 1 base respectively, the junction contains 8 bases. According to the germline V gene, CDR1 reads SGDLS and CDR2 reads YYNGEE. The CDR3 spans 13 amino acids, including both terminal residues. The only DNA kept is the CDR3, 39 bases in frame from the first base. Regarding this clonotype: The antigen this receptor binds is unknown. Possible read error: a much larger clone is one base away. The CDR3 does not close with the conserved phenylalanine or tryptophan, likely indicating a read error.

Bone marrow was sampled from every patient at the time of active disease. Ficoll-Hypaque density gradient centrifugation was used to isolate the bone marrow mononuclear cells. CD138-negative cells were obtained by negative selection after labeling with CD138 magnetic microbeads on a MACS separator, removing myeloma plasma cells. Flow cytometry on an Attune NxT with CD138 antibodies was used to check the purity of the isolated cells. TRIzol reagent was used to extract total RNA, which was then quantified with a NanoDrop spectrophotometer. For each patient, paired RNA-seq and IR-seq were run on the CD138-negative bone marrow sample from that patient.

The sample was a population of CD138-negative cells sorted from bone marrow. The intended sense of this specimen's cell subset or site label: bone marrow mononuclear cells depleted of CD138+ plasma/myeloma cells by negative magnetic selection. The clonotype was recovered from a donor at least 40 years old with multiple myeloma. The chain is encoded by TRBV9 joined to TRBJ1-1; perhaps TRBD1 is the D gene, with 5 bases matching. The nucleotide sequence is TGTGCCAGCAGCCCGAGGGGGAACACTGAAGCTTTCATT. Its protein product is CASSPRGNTEAFI.